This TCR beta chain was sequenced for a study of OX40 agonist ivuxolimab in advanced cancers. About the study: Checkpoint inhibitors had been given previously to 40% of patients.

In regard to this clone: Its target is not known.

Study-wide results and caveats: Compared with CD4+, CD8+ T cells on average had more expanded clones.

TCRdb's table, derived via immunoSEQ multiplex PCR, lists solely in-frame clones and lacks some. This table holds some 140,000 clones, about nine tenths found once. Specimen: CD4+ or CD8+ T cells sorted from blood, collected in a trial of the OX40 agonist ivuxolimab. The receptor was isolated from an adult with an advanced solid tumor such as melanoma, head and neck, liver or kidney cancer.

The CDR3: CASSLLGRGSGTDEQYF. DNA of the CDR3: TGTGCCAGCAGCTTATTAGGCCGCGGGAGTGGTACGGACGAGCAGTACTTC. V is TRBV7-2 and J is TRBJ2-7; TRBD2 matches 7 bases. From germline, CDR1 is SGHTA and CDR2 FQGNSA. This CDR3 has 17 residues. J gave up 5 bases and V 2 bases, and 15 bases lay outside the gene matches.